This TCR beta chain was sequenced for a study of cytomegalovirus exposure and HLA in healthy donors. General observations from the study: Productive rates of about 87% or about 30% were seen for most TCR beta V segments in an earlier analysis.

Use of 60 Vbeta and 13 Jbeta primers characterized the PCR. Libraries were prepared by immunoSEQ multiplex PCR; TCRdb keeps only in-frame clonotypes and omits some of them. The table includes under 200,000 clones, roughly 85% detected once. About this clone: Its antigen remains unidentified.

Germline V gives CDR1 SGHRS, CDR2 YFSETQ. The CDR3 spans 15 residues. V lost 4 bases and J lost 6, with 19 bases in between. Among the donors, all were healthy bone marrow donors. V gene TRBV5-1 combines with J gene TRBJ1-2, with TRBD1 as a possible D gene (5 bases). The clonotype was recovered from a male donor in good health and CMV-seropositive. Source material: PBMCs. Here the CDR3 DNA reads TGCGCCAGCAGCCCTCGCAGCAGGGTCGGCGATGGCTACACCTTC. This codes for CASSPRSRVGDGYTF.